This TCR beta chain was identified in a study of blood T cell repertoires in COVID-19. Using immunoSEQ multiplex PCR, the repertoire was profiled, and TCRdb retains in-frame clones only, with some absent. The sample includes over 600,000 clones, 80% to 90% of them seen just once. This clone was found once. The CDR3 extends over 14 amino acids. The V segment lost 5 bases and the J segment 7 bases; nucleotides outside the gene matches: 5. Germline lookup yields CDR1 SGHRS and CDR2 YFSETQ. This clonotype originated in a young woman with acute or convalescent COVID-19. V is TRBV5-1 and J is TRBJ1-6; 8 nucleotides agree with TRBD1. The sample comprised peripheral blood. CDR3 amino acids: CASSQTGANSPLHF. The CDR3 DNA is TGCGCCAGCAGTCAGACAGGGGCGAATTCACCCCTCCACTTT.